This T cell receptor (beta chain) was profiled in a study of metastatic and nonmetastatic thyroid tumors. Study in general: Across peripheral blood and tumor or nodule tissue samples taken from malignant and benign thyroid patients, the repertoires were compared with one another.

This clone was observed many times. In the original analysis: Differences in CDR3 between clinicopathological groups were drawn on to build a classifier intended to discriminate distant-metastatic papillary thyroid cancer patients. MiXCR reprocessed the PCR reads for TCRdb. The V and J calls and clone size are TCRdb's, not the authors'. The table records about 35,000 clones, 15% to 20% of them present only once. Every patient was untreated before thyroid surgery. CDR1 is SQVTM, CDR2 ANQGSEA, per germline. This CDR3 is built from 16 residues. The ends lost 5 bases at V and 4 bases at J; junction bases unmatched: 15.

The receptor comes from a female donor with papillary thyroid cancer or a benign thyroid nodule (not recorded which). Some clones in this sample may be carry-over from other donors' samples. V usage is TRBV29-1 and J usage is TRBJ2-7; 9 bases fit TRBD2. What was sequenced was blood. CDR3 in DNA: TGCAGCGTTCCAGCCCCCGGGACTAGCAGACAGTACGAGCAGTACTTC. Translated, it gives CSVPAPGTSRQYEQYF.